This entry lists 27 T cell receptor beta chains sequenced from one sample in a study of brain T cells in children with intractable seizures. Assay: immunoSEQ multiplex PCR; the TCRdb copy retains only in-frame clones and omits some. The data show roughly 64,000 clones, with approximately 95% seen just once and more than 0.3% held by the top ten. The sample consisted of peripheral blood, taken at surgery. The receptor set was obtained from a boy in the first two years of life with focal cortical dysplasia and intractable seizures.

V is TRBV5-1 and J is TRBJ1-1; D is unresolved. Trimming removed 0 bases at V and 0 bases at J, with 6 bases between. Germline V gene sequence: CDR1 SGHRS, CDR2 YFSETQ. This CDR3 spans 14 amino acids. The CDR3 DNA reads TGCGCCAGCAGCTTGGGCGTCCTGAACACTGAAGCTTTCTTT. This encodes CASSLGVLNTEAFF.

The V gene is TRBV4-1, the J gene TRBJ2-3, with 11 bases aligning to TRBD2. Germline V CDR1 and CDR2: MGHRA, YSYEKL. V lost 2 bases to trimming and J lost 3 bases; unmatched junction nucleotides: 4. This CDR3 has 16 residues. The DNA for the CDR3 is TGCGCCAGCAGCCAACTTTTAGCGGGAGGGACAGATACGCAGTATTTT. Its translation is CASSQLLAGGTDTQYF.

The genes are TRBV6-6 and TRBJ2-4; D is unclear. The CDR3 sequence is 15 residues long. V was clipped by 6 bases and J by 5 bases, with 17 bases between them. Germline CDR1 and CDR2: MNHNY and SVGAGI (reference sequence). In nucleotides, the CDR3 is TGTGCCAGCAGCTCCAGAGATAACGGCCAAAACATTCAGTACTTC. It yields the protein CASSSRDNGQNIQYF.

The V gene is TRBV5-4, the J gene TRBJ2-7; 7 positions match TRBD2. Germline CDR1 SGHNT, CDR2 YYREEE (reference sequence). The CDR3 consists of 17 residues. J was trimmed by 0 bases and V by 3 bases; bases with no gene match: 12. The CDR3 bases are TGTGCCAGCAGCTCGAAGTACGGGGGGAGGCGCTCCTACGAGCAGTACTTC. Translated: CASSSKYGGRRSYEQYF.

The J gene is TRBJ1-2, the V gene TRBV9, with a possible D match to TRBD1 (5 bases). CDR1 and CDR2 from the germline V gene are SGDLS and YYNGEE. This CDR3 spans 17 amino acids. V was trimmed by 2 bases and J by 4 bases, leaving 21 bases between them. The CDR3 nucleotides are TGTGCCAGCAGCGTCGATTCAAGGTGGCAGGGTGGCTATGGCTACACCTTC. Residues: CASSVDSRWQGGYGYTF.

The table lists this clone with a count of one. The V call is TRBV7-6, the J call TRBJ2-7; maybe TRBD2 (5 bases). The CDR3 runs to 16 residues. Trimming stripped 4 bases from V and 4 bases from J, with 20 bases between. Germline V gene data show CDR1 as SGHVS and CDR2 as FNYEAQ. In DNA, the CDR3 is TGTGCCAGCAGCTCAAGGTTGGACTCGATGATTTACGAGCAGTACTTC. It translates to CASSSRLDSMIYEQYF.

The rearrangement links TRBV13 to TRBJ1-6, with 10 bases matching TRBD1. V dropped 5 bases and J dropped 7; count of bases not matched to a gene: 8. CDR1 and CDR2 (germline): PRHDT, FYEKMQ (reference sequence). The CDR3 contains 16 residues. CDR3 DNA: TGTGCCAGCAGCCTCCGGGGACAGGGGATAAATTCACCCCTCCACTTT. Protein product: CASSLRGQGINSPLHF.

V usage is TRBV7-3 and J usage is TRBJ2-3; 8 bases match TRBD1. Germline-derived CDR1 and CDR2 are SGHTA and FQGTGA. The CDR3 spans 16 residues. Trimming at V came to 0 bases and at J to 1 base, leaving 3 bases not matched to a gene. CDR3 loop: CASSLTPTGGTDTQYF. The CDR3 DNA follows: TGTGCCAGCAGCTTAACCCCGACAGGGGGCACAGATACGCAGTATTTT.

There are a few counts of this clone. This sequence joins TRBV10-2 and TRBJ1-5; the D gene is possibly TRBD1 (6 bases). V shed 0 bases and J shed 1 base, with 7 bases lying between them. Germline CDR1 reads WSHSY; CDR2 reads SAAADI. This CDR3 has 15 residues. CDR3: CASSESGGSNQPQHF. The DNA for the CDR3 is TGCGCCAGCAGTGAGTCAGGGGGAAGCAATCAGCCCCAGCATTTT.

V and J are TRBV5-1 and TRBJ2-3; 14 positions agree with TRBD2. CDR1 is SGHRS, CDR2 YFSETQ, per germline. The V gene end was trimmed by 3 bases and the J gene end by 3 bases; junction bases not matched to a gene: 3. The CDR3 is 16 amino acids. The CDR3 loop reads CASSSRTSGRTDTQYF. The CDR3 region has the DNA TGCGCCAGCAGCTCGAGGACTAGCGGGAGGACAGATACGCAGTATTTT. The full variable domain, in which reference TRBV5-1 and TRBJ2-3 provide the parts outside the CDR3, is KAGVTQTPRYLIKTRGQQVTLSCSPISGHRSVSWYQQTPGQGLQFLFEYFSETQRNKGNFPGRFSGRQFSNSRSEMNVSTLELGDSALYLCASSSRTSGRTDTQYFGPGTRLTVL.

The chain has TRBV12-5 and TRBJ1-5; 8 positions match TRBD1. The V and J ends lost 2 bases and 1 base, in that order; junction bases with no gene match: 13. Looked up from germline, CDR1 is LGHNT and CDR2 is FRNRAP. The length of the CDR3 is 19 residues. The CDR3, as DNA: TGTGCTAGTGGTTTGCGTAGCAGTCCACAGGGGGGGAGCAATCAGCCCCAGCATTTT. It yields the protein CASGLRSSPQGGSNQPQHF.

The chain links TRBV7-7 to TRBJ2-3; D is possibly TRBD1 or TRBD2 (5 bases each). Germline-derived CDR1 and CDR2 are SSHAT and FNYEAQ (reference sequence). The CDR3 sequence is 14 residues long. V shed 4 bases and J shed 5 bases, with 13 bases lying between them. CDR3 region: CASSSNRDLDTQYF. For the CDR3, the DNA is TGTGCCAGCAGCTCCAACCGGGACCTAGATACGCAGTATTTT. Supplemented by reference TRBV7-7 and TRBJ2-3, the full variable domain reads GAGVSQSPRYKVTKRGQDVTLRCDPISSHATLYWYQQALGQGPEFLTYFNYEAQPDKSGLPSDRFSAERPEGSISTLTIQRTEQRDSAMYRCASSSNRDLDTQYFGPGTRLTVL.

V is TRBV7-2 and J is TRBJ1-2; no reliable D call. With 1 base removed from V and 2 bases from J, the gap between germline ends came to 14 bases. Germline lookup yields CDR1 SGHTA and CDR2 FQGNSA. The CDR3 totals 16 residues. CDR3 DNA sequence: TGTGCCAGCAGCTTAGAAATCGGGAGAGGGAACTATGGCTACACCTTC. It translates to CASSLEIGRGNYGYTF. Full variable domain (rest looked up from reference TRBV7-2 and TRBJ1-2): GAGVSQSPSNKVTEKGKDVELRCDPISGHTALYWYRQSLGQGLEFLIYFQGNSAPDKSGLPSDRFSAERTGGSVSTLTIQRTQQEDSAVYLCASSLEIGRGNYGYTFGSGTRLTVV.

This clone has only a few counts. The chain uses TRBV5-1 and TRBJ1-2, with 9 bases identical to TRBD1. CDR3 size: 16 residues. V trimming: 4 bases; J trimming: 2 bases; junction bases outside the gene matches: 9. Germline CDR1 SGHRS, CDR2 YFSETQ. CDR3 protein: CASSPSGTGRNYGYTF. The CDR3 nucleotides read TGCGCCAGCAGCCCGTCCGGGACAGGGCGGAACTATGGCTACACCTTC.

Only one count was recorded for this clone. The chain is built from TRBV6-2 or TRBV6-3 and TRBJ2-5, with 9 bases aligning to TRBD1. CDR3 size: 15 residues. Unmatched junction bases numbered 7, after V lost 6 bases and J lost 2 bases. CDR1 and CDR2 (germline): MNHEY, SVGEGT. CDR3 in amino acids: CASSDHGTGQETQYF. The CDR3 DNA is TGTGCCAGCAGCGATCACGGGACAGGGCAAGAGACCCAGTACTTC.

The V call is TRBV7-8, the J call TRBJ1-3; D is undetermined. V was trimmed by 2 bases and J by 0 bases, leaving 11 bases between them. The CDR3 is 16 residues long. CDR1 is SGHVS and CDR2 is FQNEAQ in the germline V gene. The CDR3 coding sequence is TGTGCCAGCAGCTTATCGTGGGTTCCCTCTGGAAACACCATATATTTT. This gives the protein CASSLSWVPSGNTIYF.

CDR3 protein: CASSYRLAGRDTQYF. CDR3 coding DNA: TGTGCCAGCAGCTACCGACTAGCGGGGAGAGATACGCAGTATTTT. The V call is TRBV7-9, the J call TRBJ2-3; 11 positions agree with TRBD2. The CDR3 has 15 residues. The junction had 5 bases not matched to a gene; V was cut back by 4 bases and J by 5 bases. The V gene's germline CDR1 is SEHNR and CDR2 FQNEAQ (reference sequence).

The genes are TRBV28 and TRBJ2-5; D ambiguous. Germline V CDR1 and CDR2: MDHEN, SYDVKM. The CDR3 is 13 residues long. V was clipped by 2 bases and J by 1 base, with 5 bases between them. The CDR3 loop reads CASSLASQETQYF. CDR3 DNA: TGTGCCAGCAGTTTAGCATCCCAAGAGACCCAGTACTTC.

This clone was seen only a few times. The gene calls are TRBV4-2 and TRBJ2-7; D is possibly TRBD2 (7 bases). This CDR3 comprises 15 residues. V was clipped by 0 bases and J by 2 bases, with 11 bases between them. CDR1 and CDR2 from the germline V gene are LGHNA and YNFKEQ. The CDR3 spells CASSQDSGDTYEQYF. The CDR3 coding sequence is TGTGCCAGCAGCCAAGACAGCGGGGACACCTACGAGCAGTACTTC.

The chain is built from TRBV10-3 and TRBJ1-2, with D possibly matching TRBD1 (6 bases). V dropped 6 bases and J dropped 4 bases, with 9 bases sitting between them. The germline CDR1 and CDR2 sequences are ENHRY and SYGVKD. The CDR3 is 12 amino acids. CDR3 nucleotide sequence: TGTGCCATCAGGACAGGCCTCTATGGCTACACCTTC. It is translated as CAIRTGLYGYTF.

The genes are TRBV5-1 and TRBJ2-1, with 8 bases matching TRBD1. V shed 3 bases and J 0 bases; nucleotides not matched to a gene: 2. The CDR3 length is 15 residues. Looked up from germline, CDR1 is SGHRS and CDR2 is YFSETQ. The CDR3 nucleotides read TGCGCCAGCAGCTCAGACAGGGGCTCCTACAATGAGCAGTTCTTC. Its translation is CASSSDRGSYNEQFF.

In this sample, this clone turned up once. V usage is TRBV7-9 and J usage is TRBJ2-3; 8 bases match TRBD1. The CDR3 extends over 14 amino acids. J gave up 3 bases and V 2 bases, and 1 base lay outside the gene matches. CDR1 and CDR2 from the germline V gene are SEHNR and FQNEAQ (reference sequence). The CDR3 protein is CASSLRTGTDTQYF. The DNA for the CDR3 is TGTGCCAGCAGCTTAAGGACAGGGACAGATACGCAGTATTTT.

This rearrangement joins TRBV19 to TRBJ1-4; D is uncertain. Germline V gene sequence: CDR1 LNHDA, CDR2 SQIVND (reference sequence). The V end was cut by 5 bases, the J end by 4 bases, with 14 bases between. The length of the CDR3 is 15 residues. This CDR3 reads CASSPRGGINEKLFF. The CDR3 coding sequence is TGTGCCAGTAGTCCCCGAGGAGGGATTAATGAAAAACTGTTTTTT.

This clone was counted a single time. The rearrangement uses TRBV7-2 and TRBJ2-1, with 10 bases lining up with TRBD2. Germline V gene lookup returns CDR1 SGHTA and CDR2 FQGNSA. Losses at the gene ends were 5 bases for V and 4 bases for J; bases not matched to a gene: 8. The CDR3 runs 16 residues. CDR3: CASSKVTGLAYNEQFF. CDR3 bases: TGTGCCAGCAGCAAGGTTACGGGACTAGCGTACAATGAGCAGTTCTTC. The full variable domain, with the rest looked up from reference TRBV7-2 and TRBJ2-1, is GAGVSQSPSNKVTEKGKDVELRCDPISGHTALYWYRQSLGQGLEFLIYFQGNSAPDKSGLPSDRFSAERTGGSVSTLTIQRTQQEDSAVYLCASSKVTGLAYNEQFFGPGTRLTVL.

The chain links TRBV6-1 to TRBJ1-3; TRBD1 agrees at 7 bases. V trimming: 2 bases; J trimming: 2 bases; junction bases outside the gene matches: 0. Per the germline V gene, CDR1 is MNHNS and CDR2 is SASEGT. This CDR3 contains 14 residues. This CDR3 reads CASSEQGAGNTIYF. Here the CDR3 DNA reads TGTGCCAGCAGTGAACAGGGGGCTGGAAACACCATATATTTT.

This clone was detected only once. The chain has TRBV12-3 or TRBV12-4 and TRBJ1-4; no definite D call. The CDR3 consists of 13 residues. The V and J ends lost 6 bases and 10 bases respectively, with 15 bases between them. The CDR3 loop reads CASSQWPGGKLFF. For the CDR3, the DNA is TGTGCCAGCAGCCAATGGCCGGGAGGAAAACTGTTTTTT.

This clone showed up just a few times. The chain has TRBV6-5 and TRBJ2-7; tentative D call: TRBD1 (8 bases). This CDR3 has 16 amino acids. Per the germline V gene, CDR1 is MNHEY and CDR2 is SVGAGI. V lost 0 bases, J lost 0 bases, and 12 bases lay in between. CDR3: CASSYSDREGSYEQYF. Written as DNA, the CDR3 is TGTGCCAGCAGTTACTCGGACAGGGAGGGCTCCTACGAGCAGTACTTC.